Listed below are T cell receptor beta chains from one sample, sequenced in a study of T cells in Graves' hyperthyroidism and ophthalmopathy. MiXCR was run by TCRdb on the multiplex PCR reads, yielding one entry per CDR3 protein. The sample includes 350,000 to 450,000 distinct CDR3 sequences, roughly 17% seen only once; the top ten take approximately 35%. The sample comprised blood. These TCRs come from a young woman with Graves' hyperthyroidism that later progressed to Graves' ophthalmopathy. CDR3s include the opening cysteine and the closing phenylalanine or tryptophan. The D gene is left open where the match is weak. Size is omitted from some rows. Given values are once, few, many or a class for expanded clones.

TRBJ2-7 | many | TRBV2 | TRBD2 | CASIATSGRTGEQYF | TGTGCCAGCATTGCGACTAGCGGGAGGACAGGGGAGCAGTACTTC
TRBJ1-5 | few | TRBV4-1 | . | CASSQVPFSEIQQPQHF | TGCGCCAGCAGCCAAGTCCCCTTTAGCGAAATTCAACAGCCCCAGCATTTT
TRBJ1-2 | many | TRBV28 | TRBD1 | CASIQGDYGYTF | TGTGCCAGCATCCAGGGGGACTATGGCTACACCTTC
TRBJ2-5 | many | TRBV7-8 | . | CASSLGWTPQETQYF | TGTGCCAGCAGCTTAGGATGGACACCCCAAGAGACCCAGTACTTC
TRBJ2-1 | . | TRBV19 | TRBD2 | CASSTYSGRGDEQFF | TGTGCCAGTAGTACCTATAGCGGGAGAGGCGATGAGCAGTTCTTC
TRBJ1-2 | many | TRBV3-1 | TRBD1 | CASSQDQGQFYGYTF | TGTGCCAGCAGCCAAGATCAGGGACAGTTCTATGGCTACACCTTC
TRBJ2-1 | many | TRBV28 | . | CASSFSSMFGNEQFF | TGTGCCAGCAGTTTCAGTTCGATGTTTGGCAATGAGCAGTTCTTC
TRBJ2-1 | few | TRBV19 | TRBD2 | CASSMPGLATYDEQFF | TGTGCCAGTAGTATGCCGGGACTAGCCACTTACGATGAGCAGTTCTTC
TRBJ2-2 | few | TRBV4-1 | . | CASRKTGLTYTGELFF | TGCGCCAGCAGAAAAACAGGGCTCACCTACACCGGGGAGCTGTTTTTT
TRBJ2-3 | few | TRBV5-1 | . | CASSGRAGGTDTQYF | TGCGCCAGCAGCGGTCGGGCCGGTGGCACAGATACGCAGTATTTT
TRBJ1-2 | . | TRBV2 | . | CASSERKGSYGYTF | TGTGCCAGCAGTGAGAGGAAGGGGAGCTATGGCTACACCTTC
TRBJ1-5 | . | TRBV15 | . | CATSRGGVQPQHF | TGTGCCACCAGCAGAGGGGGGGTCCAGCCCCAGCATTTT
TRBJ1-1 | many | TRBV2 | TRBD1 | CATRGQMNTEAFF | TGTGCCACTAGGGGACAGATGAACACTGAAGCTTTCTTT
TRBJ2-7 | many | TRBV7-2 | TRBD2 | CASSSSGSGYEQYF | TGTGCCAGCAGCAGTAGCGGGAGTGGGTACGAGCAGTACTTC
TRBJ1-5 | many | TRBV10-3 | TRBD1 | CAIKGQGRDQPQHF | TGTGCCATCAAGGGACAGGGCAGGGATCAGCCCCAGCATTTT
TRBJ1-4 | many | TRBV29-1 | . | CSVGERTDNEKLFF | TGCAGCGTTGGTGAGAGGACCGATAATGAAAAACTGTTTTTT
TRBJ2-7 | few | TRBV9 | . | CASSVEVGAYEQYF | TGTGCCAGCAGCGTAGAGGTGGGGGCCTACGAGCAGTACTTC
TRBJ2-2 | . | TRBV19 | . | CASSIPGETGELFF | TGTGCCAGTAGTATTCCGGGAGAAACCGGGGAGCTGTTTTTT
TRBJ1-4 | . | TRBV2 | TRBD1 | CASSDHTGVYATNEKLFF | TGTGCCAGCAGTGACCATACAGGGGTCTATGCAACTAATGAAAAACTGTTTTTT
TRBJ2-7 | . | TRBV20-1 | TRBD2 | CSARGTSGSSYEQYF | TGCAGTGCTAGAGGGACTAGCGGGAGCTCCTACGAGCAGTACTTC
TRBJ2-5 | many | TRBV6-2/TRBV6-3 | TRBD1 | CASSSGTVFGETQYF | TGTGCCAGCAGTTCCGGGACAGTATTCGGCGAGACCCAGTACTTC
TRBJ2-1 | . | TRBV5-6 | . | CASSPDLGSYNEQFF | TGTGCCAGCAGCCCTGACTTGGGCTCCTACAATGAGCAGTTCTTC
TRBJ2-3 | many | TRBV20-1 | TRBD2 | CSARMTSGGSTDTQYF | TGCAGTGCCCGGATGACTAGCGGGGGGAGCACAGATACGCAGTATTTT
TRBJ2-1 | many | TRBV28 | TRBD2 | CASRPLWGGSYNEQFF | TGTGCCAGCAGACCCTTATGGGGCGGGAGTTACAATGAGCAGTTCTTC
TRBJ2-1 | many | TRBV11-2 | . | CASSASGNNEQFF | TGTGCCAGCAGCGCAAGCGGAAACAATGAGCAGTTCTTC
TRBJ2-4 | . | TRBV29-1 | . | CSVLAGYGLGNIQYF | TGCAGCGTCCTCGCCGGGTACGGCTTAGGAAACATTCAGTACTTC